This entry features one T cell receptor beta chain sequence. Its specificity is unknown. Healthy bone marrow donors made up the donors. The sample belongs to a study of cytomegalovirus exposure and HLA in healthy donors. About the study: Within an early data release were 85 million or so unique TCRs drawn from HLA-typed donors.

In the PCR, 60 Vbeta and 13 Jbeta primers were used. Only in-frame clones appear in the TCRdb table, and some are missing; sequencing was by immunoSEQ multiplex PCR. The sample lists 80,000 or so clones, 77% occurring once. The CDR3 spans 16 residues. Germline-derived CDR1 and CDR2 are SGDLS and YYNGEE. Unmatched junction bases numbered 11, after V lost 4 bases and J lost 5 bases. Study-level results: Accurate prediction of most subjects' HLA-A and HLA-B alleles from TCR beta sequences was reported. As immune exposure information, only CMV serostatus was available.

The rearrangement joins TRBV9 to TRBJ2-2, with TRBD2 matching 7 bases. The receptor was isolated from a man in his fifties in good health and CMV-seropositive. What was sequenced was PBMCs. CDR3 residues: CASSSPGTKGTGELFF. CDR3 DNA: TGTGCCAGCAGCTCCCCCGGGACTAAGGGAACCGGGGAGCTGTTTTTT.